Each of the 9 T cell receptor beta chains below was sequenced from the same sample in a study of T cell responses to AZD1222 COVID-19 vaccine. Sequenced by immunoSEQ multiplex PCR; TCRdb stores in-frame clones only, minus some. Of 150,000 to 200,000 clones in the sample, over 70% were seen once. Material: peripheral blood, obtained on day 0 of MenACWY control vaccination. All receptors derive from an adult in good health.

V gene TRBV29-1 combines with J gene TRBJ2-3; D possibly matches TRBD1 or TRBD2 (5 bases each). Trimming took 5 bases from V and 5 from J, leaving 14 bases between them. The V gene's germline CDR1 is SQVTM and CDR2 ANQGSEA. The CDR3 runs 13 residues. CDR3 sequence reads: CSVTAGTGDTQYF. The DNA for the CDR3 is TGCAGCGTTACAGCCGGGACCGGAGATACGCAGTATTTT.

The chain couples TRBV5-6 to TRBJ2-7, with D unclear. The CDR3 totals 13 residues. The germline V gene has CDR1 SGHDT and CDR2 YYEEEE. The V end was cut by 5 bases, the J end by 1 base, with 10 bases between. The CDR3 spells CASRRGVSYEQYF. DNA of the CDR3: TGTGCCAGCAGACGCGGCGTATCCTACGAGCAGTACTTC.

The J gene is TRBJ1-1, the V gene TRBV3-1 (or the pseudogene TRBV3-2); 7 nucleotides agree with TRBD1. This CDR3 comprises 12 residues. Losses at the gene ends were 4 bases for V and 11 bases for J; bases not matched to a gene: 7. CDR1 and CDR2 (germline): LGHDT, YNNKEL (reference sequence). CDR3 in DNA: TGTGCCAGCAGCCCGGCAGACAGGGCGGCTTTCTTT. Protein sequence: CASSPADRAAFF.

This chain joins TRBV12-3 or TRBV12-4 and TRBJ2-1; no reliable D call. This CDR3 is built from 11 residues. The ends were cut back, 3 bases at V and 8 bases at J, with 5 bases in the middle. Here the CDR3 reads CASSFRDEQFF. CDR3 bases: TGTGCCAGCAGTTTTCGAGATGAGCAGTTCTTC.

The gene calls are TRBV30 and TRBJ2-7; D unresolved. Trimming cost V 4 bases and J 3 bases, with 16 bases left between them. Germline CDR1 is GTSNPN and CDR2 is SVGIG (reference sequence). This CDR3 contains 14 residues. CDR3 bases: TGTGCCTGGACCACGACCGACGGTGGCTACGAGCAGTACTTC. Protein: CAWTTTDGGYEQYF.

The chain couples TRBV28 to TRBJ1-2, with 7 bases that match TRBD1. J was trimmed by 4 bases and V by 6 bases; bases with no gene match: 5. The CDR3 runs 13 residues. Germline V CDR1 and CDR2: MDHEN, SYDVKM. CDR3 sequence: CASRGTAVYGYTF. The CDR3 bases are TGTGCCAGCAGAGGGACAGCCGTCTATGGCTACACCTTC.

V is TRBV6-5 and J is TRBJ1-4; 9 nucleotides align to TRBD1. V shed 2 bases and J 8 bases; nucleotides not matched to a gene: 3. This CDR3 is 14 amino acids long. The V gene's germline CDR1 is MNHEY and CDR2 SVGAGI. The CDR3 nucleotides are TGTGCCAGCAGTTACGAGGACAGGGGAGAAAAACTGTTTTTT. Its protein is CASSYEDRGEKLFF.

The chain couples TRBV30 to TRBJ2-5; 8 bases map to TRBD2. With 5 bases clipped from V and 4 bases from J, the junction kept 9 bases outside the gene matches. The CDR3 length is 14 residues. Germline values: CDR1 GTSNPN, CDR2 SVGIG (reference sequence). The CDR3 is CAWVDGLAGETQYF. The CDR3 nucleotides read TGTGCCTGGGTAGATGGGCTAGCGGGAGAGACCCAGTACTTC.

The chain has TRBV19 and TRBJ2-2; possibly TRBD1 for D (5 bases). Germline V gives CDR1 LNHDA, CDR2 SQIVND (reference sequence). Trimming removed 8 bases from V and 4 bases from J, with 17 bases in between. This CDR3 spans 15 amino acids. CDR3 coding DNA: TGTGCCAGTCAACCGGGCACAGGCGCCACCGGGGAGCTGTTTTTT. It is translated as CASQPGTGATGELFF.